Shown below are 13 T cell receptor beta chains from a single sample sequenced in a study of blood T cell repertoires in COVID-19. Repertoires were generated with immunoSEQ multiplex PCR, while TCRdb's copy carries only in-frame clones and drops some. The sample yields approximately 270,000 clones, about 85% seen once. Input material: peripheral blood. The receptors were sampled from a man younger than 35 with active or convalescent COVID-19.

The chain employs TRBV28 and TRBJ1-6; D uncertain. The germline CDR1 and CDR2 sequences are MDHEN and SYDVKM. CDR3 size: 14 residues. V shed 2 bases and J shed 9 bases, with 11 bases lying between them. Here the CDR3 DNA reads TGTGCCAGCAGTTTACCCGGGGAGGGTTCACCCCTCCACTTT. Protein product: CASSLPGEGSPLHF.

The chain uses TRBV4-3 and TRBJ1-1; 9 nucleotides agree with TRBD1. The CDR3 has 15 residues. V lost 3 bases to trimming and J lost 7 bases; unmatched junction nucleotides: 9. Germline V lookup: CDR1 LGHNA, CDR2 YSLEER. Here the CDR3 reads CASSHFDRDRDEAFF. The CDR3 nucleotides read TGCGCCAGCAGCCATTTCGACCGGGACAGGGATGAAGCTTTCTTT.

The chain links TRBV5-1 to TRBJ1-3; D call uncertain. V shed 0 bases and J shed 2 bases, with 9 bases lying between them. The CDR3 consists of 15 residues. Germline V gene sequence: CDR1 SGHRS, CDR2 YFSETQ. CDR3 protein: CASSLAGSAGNTIYF. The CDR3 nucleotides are TGCGCCAGCAGCTTGGCGGGTAGCGCTGGAAACACCATATATTTT.

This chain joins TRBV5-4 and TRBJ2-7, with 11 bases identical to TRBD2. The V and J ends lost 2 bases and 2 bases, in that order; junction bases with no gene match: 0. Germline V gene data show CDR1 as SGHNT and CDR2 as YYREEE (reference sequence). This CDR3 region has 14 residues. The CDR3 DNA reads TGTGCCAGCAGCTTTAGCGGGAGGGCCTACGAGCAGTACTTC. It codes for CASSFSGRAYEQYF.

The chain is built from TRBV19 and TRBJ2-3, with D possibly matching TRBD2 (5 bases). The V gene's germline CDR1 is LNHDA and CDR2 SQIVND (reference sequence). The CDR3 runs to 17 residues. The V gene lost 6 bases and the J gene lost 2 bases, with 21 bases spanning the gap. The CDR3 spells CASSPTRAMGYTDTQYF. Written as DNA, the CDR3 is TGTGCCAGTAGCCCTACGAGGGCAATGGGGTACACAGATACGCAGTATTTT.

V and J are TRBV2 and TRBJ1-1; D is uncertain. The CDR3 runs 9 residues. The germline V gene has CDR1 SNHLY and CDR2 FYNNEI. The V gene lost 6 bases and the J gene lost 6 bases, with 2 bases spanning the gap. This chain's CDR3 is CASSAEAFF. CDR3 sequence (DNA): TGTGCCAGCAGCGCTGAAGCTTTCTTT.

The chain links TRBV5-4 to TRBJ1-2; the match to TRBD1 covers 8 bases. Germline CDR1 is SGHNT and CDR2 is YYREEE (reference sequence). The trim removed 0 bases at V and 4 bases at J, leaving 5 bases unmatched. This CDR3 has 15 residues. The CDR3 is CASSLARGRPYGYTF. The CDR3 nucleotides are TGTGCCAGCAGCTTGGCCAGGGGGCGCCCCTATGGCTACACCTTC.

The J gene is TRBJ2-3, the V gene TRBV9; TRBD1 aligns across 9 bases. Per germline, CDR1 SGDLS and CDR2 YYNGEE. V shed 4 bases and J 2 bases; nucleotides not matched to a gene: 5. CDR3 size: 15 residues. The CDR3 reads CASSPWTGVTDTQYF. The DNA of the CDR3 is TGTGCCAGCAGCCCCTGGACAGGGGTCACAGATACGCAGTATTTT.

In DNA, the CDR3 is TGTGCCACCCGGGGGGTAGCCAAAAACATTCAGTACTTC. It specifies CATRGVAKNIQYF. This rearrangement joins TRBV28 to TRBJ2-4; the match to TRBD2 covers 7 bases. Trimming removed 10 bases from V and 0 bases from J; junction bases left unmatched: 3. This CDR3 region has 13 residues. From germline, CDR1 is MDHEN and CDR2 SYDVKM.

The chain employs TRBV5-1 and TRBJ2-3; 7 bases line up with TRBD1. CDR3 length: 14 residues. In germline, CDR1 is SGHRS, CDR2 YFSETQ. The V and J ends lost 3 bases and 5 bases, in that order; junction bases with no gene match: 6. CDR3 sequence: CASSSGQAGDTQYF. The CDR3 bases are TGCGCCAGCAGCTCTGGACAGGCAGGAGATACGCAGTATTTT.

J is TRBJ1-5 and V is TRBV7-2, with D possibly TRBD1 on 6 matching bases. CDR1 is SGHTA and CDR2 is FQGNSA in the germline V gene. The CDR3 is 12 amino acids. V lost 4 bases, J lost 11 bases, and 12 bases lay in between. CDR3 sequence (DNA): TGTGCCAGCAGCTCACGGACAGAAGCCCAGCATTTT. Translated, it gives CASSSRTEAQHF. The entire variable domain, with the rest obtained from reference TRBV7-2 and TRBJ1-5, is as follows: GAGVSQSPSNKVTEKGKDVELRCDPISGHTALYWYRQSLGQGLEFLIYFQGNSAPDKSGLPSDRFSAERTGGSVSTLTIQRTQQEDSAVYLCASSSRTEAQHFGDGTRLSIL.

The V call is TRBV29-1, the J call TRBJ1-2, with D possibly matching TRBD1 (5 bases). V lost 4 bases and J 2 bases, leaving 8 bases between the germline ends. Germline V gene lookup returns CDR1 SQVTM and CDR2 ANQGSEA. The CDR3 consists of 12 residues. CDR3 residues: CSVGRTNYGYTF. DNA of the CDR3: TGCAGCGTTGGCAGGACAAACTATGGCTACACCTTC.

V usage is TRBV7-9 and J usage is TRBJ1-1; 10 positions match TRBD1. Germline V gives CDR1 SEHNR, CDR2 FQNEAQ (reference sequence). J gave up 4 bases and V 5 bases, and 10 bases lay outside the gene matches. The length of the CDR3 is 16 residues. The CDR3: CASSRPSRTGGTEAFF. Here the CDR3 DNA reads TGTGCCAGCAGCCGCCCATCGAGGACAGGGGGCACTGAAGCTTTCTTT.